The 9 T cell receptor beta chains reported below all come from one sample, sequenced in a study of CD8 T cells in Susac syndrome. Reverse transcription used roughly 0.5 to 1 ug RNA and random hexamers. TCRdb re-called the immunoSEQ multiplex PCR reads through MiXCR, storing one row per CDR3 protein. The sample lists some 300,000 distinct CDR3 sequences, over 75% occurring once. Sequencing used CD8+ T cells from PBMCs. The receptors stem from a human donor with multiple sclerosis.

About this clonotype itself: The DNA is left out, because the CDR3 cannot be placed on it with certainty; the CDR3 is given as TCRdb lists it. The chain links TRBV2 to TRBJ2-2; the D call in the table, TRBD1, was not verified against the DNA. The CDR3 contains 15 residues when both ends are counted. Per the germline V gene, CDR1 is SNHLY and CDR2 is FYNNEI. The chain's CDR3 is CASSEKDRVQGSCFF.

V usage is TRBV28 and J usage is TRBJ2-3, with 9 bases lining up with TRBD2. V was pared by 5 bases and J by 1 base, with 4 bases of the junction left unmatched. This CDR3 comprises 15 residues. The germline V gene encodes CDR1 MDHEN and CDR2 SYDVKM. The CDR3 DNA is TGTGCCAGCAGTCGGACTAGCGCCCGCACAGATACGCAGTATTTT. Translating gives CASSRTSARTDTQYF.

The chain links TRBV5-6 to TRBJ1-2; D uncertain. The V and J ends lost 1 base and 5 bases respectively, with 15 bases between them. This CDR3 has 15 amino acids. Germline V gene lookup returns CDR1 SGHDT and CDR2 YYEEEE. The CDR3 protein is CASSLNMALGYGYTF. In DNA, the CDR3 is TGTGCCAGCAGCTTGAATATGGCTCTGGGGTATGGCTACACCTTC.

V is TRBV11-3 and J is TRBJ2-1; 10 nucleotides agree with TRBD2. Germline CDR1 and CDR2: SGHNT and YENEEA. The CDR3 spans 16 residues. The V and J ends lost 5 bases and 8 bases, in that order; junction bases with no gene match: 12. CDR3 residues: CASSPRLAGVGHEQFF. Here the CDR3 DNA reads TGTGCCAGCAGCCCCAGGCTAGCGGGAGTAGGACATGAGCAGTTCTTC.

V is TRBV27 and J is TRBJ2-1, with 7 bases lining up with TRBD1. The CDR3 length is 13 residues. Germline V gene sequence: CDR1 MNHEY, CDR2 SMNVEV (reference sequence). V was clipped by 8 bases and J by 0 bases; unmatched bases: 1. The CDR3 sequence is CASGTVSYNEQFF. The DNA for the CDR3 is TGTGCCAGCGGGACAGTCTCCTACAATGAGCAGTTCTTC.

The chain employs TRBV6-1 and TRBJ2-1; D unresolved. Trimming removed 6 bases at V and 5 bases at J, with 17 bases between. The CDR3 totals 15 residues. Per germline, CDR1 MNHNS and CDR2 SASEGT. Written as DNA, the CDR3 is TGTGCCAGCAGCCTAGGCGAGAGAACCCACAATGAGCAGTTCTTC. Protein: CASSLGERTHNEQFF.

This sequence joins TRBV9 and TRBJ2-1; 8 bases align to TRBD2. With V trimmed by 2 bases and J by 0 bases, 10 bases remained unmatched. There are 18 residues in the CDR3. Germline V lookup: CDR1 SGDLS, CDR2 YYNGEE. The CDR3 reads CASSVAGISGSSYNEQFF. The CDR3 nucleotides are TGTGCCAGCAGCGTCGCCGGAATAAGCGGGAGCTCCTACAATGAGCAGTTCTTC.

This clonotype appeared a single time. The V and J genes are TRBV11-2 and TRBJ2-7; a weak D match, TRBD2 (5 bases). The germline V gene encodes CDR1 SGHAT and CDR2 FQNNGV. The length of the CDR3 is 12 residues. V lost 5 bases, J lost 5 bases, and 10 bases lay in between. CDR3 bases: TGTGCCAGCAGCCGGGATCCCGACGAGCAGTACTTC. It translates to CASSRDPDEQYF.

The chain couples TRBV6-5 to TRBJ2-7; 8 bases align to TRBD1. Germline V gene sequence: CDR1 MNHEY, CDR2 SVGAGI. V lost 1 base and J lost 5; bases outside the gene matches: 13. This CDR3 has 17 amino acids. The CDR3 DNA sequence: TGTGCCAGCAGTTACTTAAGCTCAGGACAGGGTTCGGACGAGCAGTACTTC. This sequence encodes CASSYLSSGQGSDEQYF.